One sample yielded the 6 T cell receptor beta chains listed below, sequenced in a study of OX40 agonist ivuxolimab in advanced cancers. Using immunoSEQ multiplex PCR, the repertoire was profiled, and TCRdb retains in-frame clones only, with some absent. The repertoire holds about 49,000 clones, with over 75% as singletons. Sequencing used CD4+ or CD8+ T cells sorted from blood, obtained in a trial of the OX40 agonist ivuxolimab. The receptors shown here come from an adult with an advanced solid tumor such as melanoma, head and neck, liver or kidney cancer.

This chain links TRBV5-1 with TRBJ1-2; 7 bases fit TRBD1. The V segment lost 3 bases and the J segment 3 bases; nucleotides outside the gene matches: 8. Germline assignment: CDR1 SGHRS and CDR2 YFSETQ. The CDR3 has 15 amino acids. The CDR3 region is CASSSGIDRDYGYTF. CDR3 nucleotide sequence: TGCGCCAGCAGCTCGGGAATTGACAGGGACTATGGCTACACCTTC.

The chain has TRBV5-1 and TRBJ2-3; 14 bases line up with TRBD2. The germline V gene has CDR1 SGHRS and CDR2 YFSETQ. Trimming at V came to 4 bases and at J to 3 bases, leaving 7 bases not matched to a gene. This CDR3 is built from 17 residues. CDR3 region: CASSTGTSGSGTDTQYF. CDR3 nucleotides: TGCGCCAGCAGCACAGGGACTAGCGGGAGTGGGACAGATACGCAGTATTTT.

The chain joins TRBV29-1 to TRBJ2-1; D perhaps matches TRBD2 (5 bases). The CDR3 runs 11 residues. V was pared by 7 bases and J by 10 bases, with 14 bases between. Germline V lookup: CDR1 SQVTM, CDR2 ANQGSEA. The CDR3 protein is CSGQEGREQFF. The CDR3 DNA reads as TGCAGCGGGCAAGAGGGCCGCGAGCAGTTCTTC.

The chain couples TRBV5-1 to TRBJ1-1; 7 bases align to TRBD1. The CDR3 consists of 14 residues. The germline CDR1 and CDR2 sequences are SGHRS and YFSETQ. V trimming: 1 base; J trimming: 7 bases; junction bases outside the gene matches: 7. This chain's CDR3 is CASSLTGDGGEAFF. The CDR3, as DNA: TGCGCCAGCAGCTTGACAGGGGATGGGGGTGAAGCTTTCTTT.

V usage is TRBV7-6 and J usage is TRBJ1-5; D is uncertain. Germline lookup yields CDR1 SGHVS and CDR2 FNYEAQ. The V and J ends lost 1 base and 4 bases respectively, with 5 bases between them. This CDR3 region has 13 residues. The CDR3, as DNA: TGTGCCAGCAGCTTAGGGACTAATCAGCCCCAGCATTTT. This translates into CASSLGTNQPQHF.

The chain links TRBV5-4 to TRBJ1-5; 11 bases map to TRBD1. The J segment lost 6 bases and the V segment lost 1 base, leaving 6 bases of the junction unmatched. This CDR3 region has 16 residues. The germline CDR1 and CDR2 sequences are SGHNT and YYREEE (reference sequence). The CDR3 loop is CASSLWVGTGGQPQHF. The CDR3 DNA is TGTGCCAGCAGCTTGTGGGTCGGGACAGGGGGTCAGCCCCAGCATTTT.